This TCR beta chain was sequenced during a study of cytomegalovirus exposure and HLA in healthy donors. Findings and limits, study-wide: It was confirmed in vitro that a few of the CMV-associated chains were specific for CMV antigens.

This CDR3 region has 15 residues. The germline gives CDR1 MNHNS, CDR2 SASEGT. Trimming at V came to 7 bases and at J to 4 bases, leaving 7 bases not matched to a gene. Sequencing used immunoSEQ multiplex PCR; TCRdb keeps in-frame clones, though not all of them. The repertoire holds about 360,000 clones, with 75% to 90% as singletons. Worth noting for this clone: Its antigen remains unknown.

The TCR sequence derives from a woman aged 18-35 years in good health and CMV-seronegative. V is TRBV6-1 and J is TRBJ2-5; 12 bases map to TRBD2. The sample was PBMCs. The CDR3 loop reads CASTKASGGAETQYF. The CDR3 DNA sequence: TGTGCCAGCACCAAGGCTAGCGGGGGGGCAGAGACCCAGTACTTC.